Presented here are 31 T cell receptor beta chains from one specimen sequenced in a study of T cell repertoires in cytomegalovirus infection. No antigens are known for them. MiXCR, run by TCRdb on the reads, gives a single entry per CDR3 protein. The sample lists about 470,000 distinct CDR3 sequences, approximately 42% occurring once. Material: cultured PBMCs, obtained from culture after CMV antigen stimulation. The receptors stem from a human donor in good health (CMV status not recorded). Some clones in this sample may be carry-over from other donors' samples.

The chain combines TRBV7-8 with TRBJ2-7; no clear D. This CDR3 comprises 15 residues. Trimming shortened V by 3 bases and J by 2 bases, and 14 bases separated the two germline ends. Germline CDR1 reads SGHVS; CDR2 reads FQNEAQ. CDR3 nucleotides: TGTGCCAGCAGCTTCTTCCAGGAGCGCACCTACGAGCAGTACTTC. Encoded protein: CASSFFQERTYEQYF.

This clonotype was seen a few times. The chain uses TRBV7-2 and TRBJ1-1, with a possible D match to TRBD1 (6 bases). Per germline, CDR1 SGHTA and CDR2 FQGNSA. The germline V and J ends were trimmed by 3 bases and 4 bases, with 15 bases remaining between them. CDR3 length: 15 amino acids. CDR3 DNA: TGTGCCAGCAGCTTTTTAGGAATAGGGGGCACTGAAGCTTTCTTT. Encoded protein: CASSFLGIGGTEAFF.

This chain links TRBV6-2 or TRBV6-3 with TRBJ2-5; possibly TRBD1 or TRBD2 for D (5 bases each). CDR1 MNHEY and CDR2 SVGEGT come from the germline V gene. CDR3 length: 20 residues. Trimming stripped 4 bases from V and 4 bases from J, with 31 bases between. CDR3: CASSFFPRLNGAGSGETQYF. The CDR3 nucleotides read TGTGCCAGCAGTTTCTTCCCCCGACTAAATGGGGCAGGAAGCGGAGAGACCCAGTACTTC.

The genes are TRBV27 and TRBJ2-7; D is unclear. The germline V gene has CDR1 MNHEY and CDR2 SMNVEV (reference sequence). CDR3 length: 15 amino acids. The V end lost 3 bases, the J end lost 4 bases, and 16 bases lay between the germline ends. The CDR3 protein is CASSFGRGRMYEQYF. DNA for the CDR3: TGTGCCAGCAGTTTCGGCCGCGGCAGGATGTACGAGCAGTACTTC.

V is TRBV2 and J is TRBJ2-6; 7 bases match TRBD1. V was pared by 6 bases and J by 0 bases, with 2 bases of the junction left unmatched. The germline CDR1 and CDR2 sequences are SNHLY and FYNNEI. The CDR3 totals 15 residues. The CDR3 bases are TGTGCCAGCAGGGACAGGAACTCTGGGGCCAACGTCCTGACTTTC. This encodes CASRDRNSGANVLTF.

J is TRBJ2-3 and V is TRBV18, with D unclear. The CDR3 is made up of 15 amino acids. V was clipped by 6 bases and J by 1 base, with 14 bases between them. Per germline, CDR1 KGHSH and CDR2 LQKENI. CDR3 residues: CASSRAPVGTDTQYF. The CDR3, as DNA: TGTGCCAGCTCTCGGGCCCCAGTCGGCACAGATACGCAGTATTTT.

J is TRBJ2-6 and V is TRBV6-6; 7 bases map to TRBD1. The trim removed 5 bases at V and 8 bases at J, leaving 9 bases unmatched. The germline V gene encodes CDR1 MNHNY and CDR2 SVGAGI (reference sequence). The CDR3 sequence is 15 residues long. Written as DNA, the CDR3 is TGTGCCAGCAGTGACCGGGGACAGAGGACCAACGTCCTGACTTTC. The encoded protein is CASSDRGQRTNVLTF.

This clonotype was recorded a few times. The J gene is TRBJ2-3, the V gene TRBV7-2; 8 nucleotides align to TRBD2. J was trimmed by 2 bases and V by 5 bases; bases with no gene match: 6. CDR3 size: 15 residues. Germline lookup yields CDR1 SGHTA and CDR2 FQGNSA. For the CDR3, the DNA is TGTGCCAGCAGCCGCGGGAGGTCGTACACAGATACGCAGTATTTT. It codes for CASSRGRSYTDTQYF.

This chain joins TRBV7-6 and TRBJ2-7; D remains unclear. Germline assignment: CDR1 SGHVS and CDR2 FNYEAQ. The V end lost 3 bases, the J end lost 1 base, and 13 bases lay between the germline ends. The CDR3 covers 15 residues. CDR3 nucleotide sequence: TGTGCCAGCAGCTTTGGGCCTTTCCCTTCCTACGAGCAGTACTTC. This translates into CASSFGPFPSYEQYF.

This clonotype was seen a handful of times. The CDR3 sequence: CASRTGTSPYEQYF. In DNA form, the CDR3 reads TGTGCCAGCAGGACCGGGACTAGCCCCTACGAGCAGTACTTC. The gene calls are TRBV6-1 and TRBJ2-7, with 9 nucleotides matching TRBD2. CDR3 length equals 14 residues. Germline-derived CDR1 and CDR2 are MNHNS and SASEGT. The trim removed 6 bases at V and 2 bases at J, leaving 5 bases unmatched.

The genes are TRBV12-3 or TRBV12-4 and TRBJ2-3; TRBD2 aligns across 12 bases. This CDR3 is 17 amino acids long. Trimming removed 2 bases from V and 4 bases from J; junction bases left unmatched: 7. The CDR3 sequence is CASSLLAGGPGADTQYF. The CDR3 bases are TGTGCCAGCAGTTTACTAGCGGGGGGGCCCGGGGCAGATACGCAGTATTTT.

The J gene is TRBJ2-1, the V gene TRBV3-1; TRBD1 might be the D (6 bases). V lost 6 bases to trimming and J lost 5 bases, with 17 bases between them. This CDR3 is 15 amino acids long. The germline gives CDR1 LGHDT, CDR2 YNNKEL (reference sequence). CDR3 loop: CASSQPGTSNNEQFF. The CDR3 DNA reads TGTGCCAGCAGTCAACCCGGGACAAGTAACAATGAGCAGTTCTTC.

This chain connects TRBV19 to TRBJ2-3; D not certain. Germline CDR1 LNHDA, CDR2 SQIVND (reference sequence). The V gene lost 8 bases and the J gene lost 6 bases, with 15 bases spanning the gap. The CDR3 is 13 amino acids. The CDR3 DNA is TGTGCCAGTCCCCGCGCGCGGAAGGATACGCAGTATTTT. Its translation is CASPRARKDTQYF.

This clonotype has just one count. The chain links TRBV7-9 to TRBJ1-6; D remains ambiguous. Germline V lookup: CDR1 SEHNR, CDR2 FQNEAQ (reference sequence). V was shortened by 1 base and J by 10 bases, with 14 bases between the two germline ends. CDR3 length: 15 amino acids. CDR3 nucleotide sequence: TGTGCCAGCAGCTTAGTGGGTCAAAGGGTCTCACCCCTCCACTTT. Encoded protein: CASSLVGQRVSPLHF.

This chain joins TRBV6-2 or TRBV6-3 and TRBJ2-5; the D gene could be TRBD1 or TRBD2 (6 bases each). The CDR3 is 15 amino acids. Germline CDR1 is MNHEY and CDR2 is SVGEGT. Deletions cut 2 bases from V and 4 bases from J, with 14 bases between. The CDR3 sequence: CASSYRIRGRETQYF. CDR3 sequence (DNA): TGTGCCAGCAGTTACCGGATACGGGGGCGAGAGACCCAGTACTTC.

A few counts support this clonotype. CDR3 in DNA: TGTGCCAGCAGCTCCTCCCCTGGGTCAGATACGCAGTATTTT. This codes for CASSSSPGSDTQYF. This sequence joins TRBV7-8 and TRBJ2-3; D ambiguous. Looked up from germline, CDR1 is SGHVS and CDR2 is FQNEAQ. The ends were cut back, 4 bases at V and 4 bases at J, with 12 bases in the middle. This CDR3 comprises 14 residues.

This clonotype was recorded a few times. V gene TRBV5-5 combines with J gene TRBJ2-1; D is unresolved. The V and J ends lost 5 bases and 5 bases respectively, with 11 bases between them. This CDR3 has 13 amino acids. Germline assignment: CDR1 SGHKS and CDR2 YYEKEE (reference sequence). CDR3 nucleotide sequence: TGTGCCAGCAGTGACGGACCGCACAATGAGCAGTTCTTC. Protein: CASSDGPHNEQFF.

The gene calls are TRBV7-8 and TRBJ2-7; TRBD1 matches 12 bases. The ends lost 5 bases at V and 7 bases at J; junction bases unmatched: 9. The CDR3 consists of 15 residues. CDR1 and CDR2 from the germline V gene are SGHVS and FQNEAQ. The CDR3 DNA reads TGTGCCAGCAGCCAATCGGGACAGGGGGCGGGTGAGCAGTACTTC. Amino acids: CASSQSGQGAGEQYF.

The V and J genes are TRBV6-6 and TRBJ2-7, with 8 bases aligning to TRBD1. With V trimmed by 5 bases and J by 3 bases, 9 bases remained unmatched. The CDR3 extends over 15 amino acids. CDR1 and CDR2 (germline): MNHNY, SVGAGI (reference sequence). The CDR3 sequence: CASSARTGSVYEQYF. The CDR3, as DNA: TGTGCCAGCAGTGCACGGACAGGGAGCGTCTACGAGCAGTACTTC.

The V and J genes are TRBV4-3 and TRBJ2-7, with unresolved D. V was clipped by 3 bases and J by 4 bases, with 13 bases between them. Germline V gene data show CDR1 as LGHNA and CDR2 as YSLEER. This CDR3 is built from 14 residues. The CDR3 nucleotides are TGCGCCAGCAGCCATGGCATGGTTGGGTACGAGCAGTACTTC. Translated, it gives CASSHGMVGYEQYF.

This clonotype appeared a few times. The V call is TRBV7-2, the J call TRBJ2-1, with 8 nucleotides matching TRBD2. CDR3 length equals 13 residues. The germline gives CDR1 SGHTA, CDR2 FQGNSA. The V gene end was trimmed by 8 bases and the J gene end by 9 bases; junction bases not matched to a gene: 9. Here the CDR3 DNA reads TGTGCCAGCGGACAGAGCGGGAGCGGTGAGCAGTTCTTC. Residues: CASGQSGSGEQFF.

This clonotype was seen more than once but under ten times. The rearrangement links TRBV28 to TRBJ1-4; 7 bases are a match to TRBD1. Germline V gene lookup returns CDR1 MDHEN and CDR2 SYDVKM. The CDR3 consists of 15 residues. Unmatched junction bases numbered 10, after V lost 5 bases and J lost 7 bases. The CDR3, as DNA: TGTGCCAGCAGTCTCCCGGGACAGAATTTTGAAAAACTGTTTTTT. As protein: CASSLPGQNFEKLFF.

This clonotype was seen more than once but under ten times. CDR3: CASSRIAAYGYTF. Here the CDR3 DNA reads TGTGCCAGCAGCCGAATTGCGGCCTATGGCTACACCTTC. The chain uses TRBV12-3 or TRBV12-4 and TRBJ1-2; no definite D call. This CDR3 is 13 amino acids long. Trimming took off 6 bases at V and 4 bases at J, with 12 bases between the two ends.

V usage is TRBV5-5 and J usage is TRBJ1-2; D is uncertain. This CDR3 spans 14 amino acids. CDR1 and CDR2 (germline): SGHKS, YYEKEE (reference sequence). V was trimmed by 5 bases and J by 4 bases, leaving 15 bases between them. This chain's CDR3 is CASSNGPIIYGYTF. The CDR3 nucleotides are TGTGCCAGCAGTAATGGACCGATTATCTATGGCTACACCTTC.

This chain joins TRBV12-3 or TRBV12-4 and TRBJ2-3; 10 bases are shared with TRBD2. The CDR3 consists of 19 residues. The junction had 17 bases not matched to a gene; V was cut back by 7 bases and J by 1 base. CDR3 sequence reads: CASTPWGAGLAGGTDTQYF. In DNA form, the CDR3 reads TGTGCCAGCACACCCTGGGGGGCCGGGCTAGCGGGAGGCACAGATACGCAGTATTTT.

The chain employs TRBV6-6 and TRBJ2-7, with 7 bases identical to TRBD2. Germline-derived CDR1 and CDR2 are MNHNY and SVGAGI (reference sequence). Trimming took 0 bases from V and 2 from J; bases not matched to a gene: 7. The CDR3 has 16 amino acids. Here the CDR3 reads CASSYSLREIPYEQYF. The CDR3 bases are TGTGCCAGCAGTTACTCGCTGCGGGAGATCCCCTACGAGCAGTACTTC.

The chain couples TRBV12-3 or TRBV12-4 to TRBJ2-5; no reliable D call. The V gene lost 0 bases and the J gene lost 1 base, with 9 bases spanning the gap. CDR3 length equals 15 residues. The CDR3 DNA reads TGTGCCAGCAGTTTAGCGCTTGGCAGCCAAGAGACCCAGTACTTC. Residues: CASSLALGSQETQYF.

This clonotype was recorded a few times. This chain links TRBV2 with TRBJ2-2; a weak D match, TRBD1 (5 bases). Germline assignment: CDR1 SNHLY and CDR2 FYNNEI. The CDR3 is 15 residues long. The germline V and J ends were trimmed by 5 bases and 6 bases, with 16 bases remaining between them. CDR3 in DNA: TGTGCCAGCAGTCCCAGAAGGGGCCACCCCGGGGAGCTGTTTTTT. Encoded protein: CASSPRRGHPGELFF.

This clonotype was detected a few times. This chain connects TRBV27 to TRBJ2-7; D is unresolved. The germline gives CDR1 MNHEY, CDR2 SMNVEV (reference sequence). This CDR3 region has 16 residues. The V gene lost 4 bases and the J gene lost 3 bases, with 19 bases spanning the gap. CDR3 sequence: CASSYSPIRGYYEQYF. In DNA form, the CDR3 reads TGTGCCAGCAGTTACTCCCCTATTAGAGGTTACTACGAGCAGTACTTC.

The V gene is TRBV5-1, the J gene TRBJ2-2, with 10 bases that match TRBD2. CDR1 and CDR2 from the germline V gene are SGHRS and YFSETQ. V was clipped by 2 bases and J by 3 bases; unmatched bases: 4. The CDR3 contains 16 residues. CDR3 residues: CASSFSGTSDTGELFF. The CDR3 DNA reads TGCGCCAGCAGCTTTTCCGGGACTAGCGACACCGGGGAGCTGTTTTTT. The full variable domain, its missing parts supplied by reference TRBV5-1 and TRBJ2-2, is KAGVTQTPRYLIKTRGQQVTLSCSPISGHRSVSWYQQTPGQGLQFLFEYFSETQRNKGNFPGRFSGRQFSNSRSEMNVSTLELGDSALYLCASSFSGTSDTGELFFGEGSRLTVL.

The chain combines TRBV7-2 with TRBJ2-7; 10 bases fit TRBD2. Per the germline V gene, CDR1 is SGHTA and CDR2 is FQGNSA. Germline trimming cut 2 bases from V and 4 bases from J; bases unmatched to any gene: 2. This CDR3 contains 14 residues. CDR3 bases: TGTGCCAGCAGCTTACAAGCGGGGGGGTACGAGCAGTACTTC. Translated: CASSLQAGGYEQYF.